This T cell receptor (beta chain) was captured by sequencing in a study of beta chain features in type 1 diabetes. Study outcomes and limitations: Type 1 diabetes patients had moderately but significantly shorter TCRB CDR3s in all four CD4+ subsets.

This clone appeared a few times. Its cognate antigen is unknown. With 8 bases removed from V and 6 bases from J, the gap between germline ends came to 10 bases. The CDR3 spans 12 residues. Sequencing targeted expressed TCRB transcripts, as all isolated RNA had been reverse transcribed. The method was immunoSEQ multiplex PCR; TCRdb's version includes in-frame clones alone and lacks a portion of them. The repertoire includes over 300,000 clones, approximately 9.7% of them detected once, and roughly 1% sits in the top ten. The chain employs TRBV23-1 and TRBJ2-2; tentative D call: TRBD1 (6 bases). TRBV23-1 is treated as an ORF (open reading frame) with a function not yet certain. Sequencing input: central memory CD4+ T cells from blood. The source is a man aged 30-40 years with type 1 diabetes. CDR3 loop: CASRYRAGELFF. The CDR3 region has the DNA TGCGCCAGCCGGTACAGGGCCGGGGAGCTGTTTTTT.